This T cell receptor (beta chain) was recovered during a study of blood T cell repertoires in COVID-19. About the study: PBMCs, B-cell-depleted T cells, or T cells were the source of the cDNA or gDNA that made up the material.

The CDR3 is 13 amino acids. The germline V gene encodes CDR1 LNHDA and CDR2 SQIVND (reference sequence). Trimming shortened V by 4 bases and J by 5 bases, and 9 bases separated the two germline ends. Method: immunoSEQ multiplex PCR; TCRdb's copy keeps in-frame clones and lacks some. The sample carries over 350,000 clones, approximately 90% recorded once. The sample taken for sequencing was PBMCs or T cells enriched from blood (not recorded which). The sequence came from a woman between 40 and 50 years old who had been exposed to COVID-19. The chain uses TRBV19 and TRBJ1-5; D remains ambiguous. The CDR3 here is CASSTRIYQPQHF. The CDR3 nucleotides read TGTGCCAGTAGTACCAGGATCTATCAGCCCCAGCATTTT.